What follows are 18 T cell receptor beta chains derived from one specimen sequenced in a study of blood T cell repertoires in COVID-19. TCRdb's copy holds only in-frame clones and misses some; the assay was immunoSEQ multiplex PCR. This table has about 95,000 clones, approximately 84% appearing once. Sequencing was done on a sample of peripheral blood. The receptors derive from a man older than 75 with active or convalescent COVID-19.

The chain employs TRBV19 and TRBJ2-7, with TRBD1 matching over 8 bases. Germline V lookup: CDR1 LNHDA, CDR2 SQIVND (reference sequence). The CDR3 is 15 amino acids. The junction had 8 bases not matched to a gene; V was cut back by 6 bases and J by 1 base. The CDR3 coding sequence is TGTGCCAGTAGCCCGGACAGGGACGCTTCCTACGAGCAGTACTTC. Its translation is CASSPDRDASYEQYF.

Comments on this clone: In the same sample, other DNA sequences code for this CDR3. The rearrangement joins TRBV5-1 to TRBJ2-1; 9 positions agree with TRBD1. J was trimmed by 4 bases and V by 0 bases; bases with no gene match: 2. The CDR3 has 15 amino acids. The germline V gene has CDR1 SGHRS and CDR2 YFSETQ. The CDR3, as DNA: TGCGCCAGCAGCTTGGCCGGGACAGGGTACAATGAGCAGTTCTTC. It codes for CASSLAGTGYNEQFF.

CDR3 residues: CASSLLRTDTQYF. The CDR3 DNA reads TGCGCCAGCAGCTTGCTCCGCACAGATACGCAGTATTTT. The V gene is TRBV5-1, the J gene TRBJ2-3; no reliable D call. The V and J ends lost 1 base and 1 base respectively, with 4 bases between them. The germline gives CDR1 SGHRS, CDR2 YFSETQ. The CDR3 length is 13 residues.

The rearrangement joins TRBV5-1 to TRBJ2-3; a possible D gene is TRBD2 (6 bases). The CDR3 length is 16 residues. Germline CDR1 is SGHRS and CDR2 is YFSETQ. Trimming removed 3 bases from V and 0 bases from J, with 14 bases in between. The CDR3 DNA is TGCGCCAGCAGCTCGGCCGGGCGGGGAAGCACAGATACGCAGTATTTT. Translated: CASSSAGRGSTDTQYF.

The chain combines TRBV9 with TRBJ1-4; 7 nucleotides align to TRBD1. Trimming took 0 bases from V and 4 from J; bases not matched to a gene: 6. The CDR3 spans 16 residues. Germline assignment: CDR1 SGDLS and CDR2 YYNGEE. The DNA of the CDR3 is TGTGCCAGCAGCGTAGTCCCTTCAGGGGGTAATGAAAAACTGTTTTTT. Encoded protein: CASSVVPSGGNEKLFF.

This sequence joins TRBV27 and TRBJ2-1, with 8 bases lining up with TRBD1. Germline V lookup: CDR1 MNHEY, CDR2 SMNVEV (reference sequence). Trimming at V came to 2 bases and at J to 7 bases, leaving 1 base not matched to a gene. This CDR3 comprises 13 residues. This CDR3 is CASSLTGGNEQFF. The DNA of the CDR3 is TGTGCCAGCAGTTTAACAGGGGGAAATGAGCAGTTCTTC.

This clone occurred many times. The chain couples TRBV19 to TRBJ1-2; 10 nucleotides agree with TRBD1. Germline V lookup: CDR1 LNHDA, CDR2 SQIVND (reference sequence). V trimming: 6 bases; J trimming: 4 bases; junction bases outside the gene matches: 14. This CDR3 comprises 17 residues. As DNA, the CDR3 is TGTGCCAGTAGCCGGTCGAGACAGGGGGCGGCGTTCTATGGCTACACCTTC. This sequence encodes CASSRSRQGAAFYGYTF.

This clone was seen a single time. J is TRBJ2-3 and V is TRBV18, with 8 bases fitting TRBD2. Losses at the gene ends were 5 bases for V and 2 bases for J; bases not matched to a gene: 9. From germline, CDR1 is KGHSH and CDR2 LQKENI. The CDR3 runs to 16 residues. The CDR3 sequence is CASSSVGGGNTDTQYF. CDR3 sequence (DNA): TGTGCCAGCTCATCCGTCGGCGGGGGGAACACAGATACGCAGTATTTT.

The chain has TRBV11-3 and TRBJ2-3; no definite D call. V was cut by 1 base and J by 0 bases, with 5 bases left in between. In germline, CDR1 is SGHNT, CDR2 YENEEA. CDR3 length equals 14 residues. CDR3: CASSLARSTDTQYF. The CDR3 DNA reads TGTGCCAGCAGCTTAGCTCGGAGCACAGATACGCAGTATTTT.

The J gene is TRBJ2-3, the V gene TRBV2; TRBD2 might be the D (6 bases). The germline V gene encodes CDR1 SNHLY and CDR2 FYNNEI. The CDR3 loop spans 17 amino acids. Trimming took 0 bases from V and 1 from J, leaving 14 bases between them. The CDR3 reads CASSEALRGSGTDTQYF. The DNA for the CDR3 is TGTGCCAGCAGTGAAGCGCTTCGGGGGTCCGGCACAGATACGCAGTATTTT.

This rearrangement joins TRBV5-1 to TRBJ2-6; 12 positions agree with TRBD1. Unmatched junction bases numbered 7, after V lost 4 bases and J lost 2 bases. The CDR3 runs to 18 residues. Germline assignment: CDR1 SGHRS and CDR2 YFSETQ. CDR3 protein: CASSAWDRGLTGANVLTF. Written as DNA, the CDR3 is TGCGCCAGCAGCGCATGGGACAGGGGGCTAACTGGGGCCAACGTCCTGACTTTC.

The chain couples TRBV12-3 or TRBV12-4 to TRBJ1-1; weak D call: TRBD1 (6 bases). V dropped 1 base and J dropped 10 bases, with 7 bases sitting between them. This CDR3 is 11 amino acids long. CDR3 amino acids: CASSLGGGAFF. The DNA of the CDR3 is TGTGCCAGCAGTTTAGGAGGGGGAGCTTTCTTT.

The chain carries TRBV12-1 and TRBJ2-7; the table's TRBD1 call for D was not verified on the DNA. TRBV12-1 is described as a pseudogene. This CDR3 is 14 amino acids long. CDR3 protein: CASVLIGQGHEQYF. DNA for the CDR3: TGTGCCAGCGTCCTTATTGGACAGGGGCACGAGCAGTACTTC.

This chain joins TRBV11-3 and TRBJ2-3, with D possibly matching TRBD1 (6 bases). This CDR3 is built from 17 residues. Germline V gene lookup returns CDR1 SGHNT and CDR2 YENEEA. With 5 bases removed from V and 2 bases from J, the gap between germline ends came to 20 bases. The chain's CDR3 is CASSVGTPIPYTDTQYF. The CDR3, as DNA: TGTGCCAGCAGCGTCGGGACACCGATCCCGTACACAGATACGCAGTATTTT.

V and J are TRBV7-8 and TRBJ2-3, with TRBD2 matching 10 bases. CDR1 and CDR2 from the germline V gene are SGHVS and FQNEAQ. V lost 5 bases to trimming and J lost 7 bases; unmatched junction nucleotides: 6. The CDR3 length is 14 residues. In nucleotides, the CDR3 is TGTGCCAGCAGCCTTAGCGGGGGGAGAAATACGCAGTATTTT. Protein sequence: CASSLSGGRNTQYF.

This rearrangement joins TRBV10-3 to TRBJ2-1; D is perhaps TRBD2 (6 bases). Trimming removed 4 bases from V and 0 bases from J, with 7 bases in between. CDR1 and CDR2 (germline): ENHRY, SYGVKD. The CDR3 covers 14 residues. As DNA, the CDR3 is TGTGCCATCAGTGGCGGGACCTCCTACAATGAGCAGTTCTTC. This codes for CAISGGTSYNEQFF.

V and J are TRBV2 and TRBJ1-2, with TRBD1 matching 7 bases. This CDR3 comprises 14 residues. Looked up from germline, CDR1 is SNHLY and CDR2 is FYNNEI. J lost 3 bases, V lost 4 bases, and 5 bases had no gene match. CDR3 region: CASSGQGKDYGYTF. Written as DNA, the CDR3 is TGTGCCAGCAGTGGACAGGGTAAAGACTATGGCTACACCTTC.

The rearrangement uses TRBV18 and TRBJ2-3, with D unclear. The CDR3 has 13 residues. V was cut by 8 bases and J by 4 bases, with 13 bases left in between. Germline V gene lookup returns CDR1 KGHSH and CDR2 LQKENI. CDR3 region: CASRTPRPDTQYF. For the CDR3, the DNA is TGTGCCAGCCGCACACCCCGCCCAGATACGCAGTATTTT.